The rows below give T cell receptor beta chains drawn from one sample of a study of T cell responses to AZD1222 COVID-19 vaccine. Profiling relied on immunoSEQ multiplex PCR, and the TCRdb table lists in-frame clones only, not all of them. The table has about 190,000 clones, roughly 90% seen once. The sequences come from peripheral blood, collected on day 0 of AZD1222 vaccination. The receptors were sampled from an adult in good health. Both conserved end residues are part of each CDR3. The D gene is left open where the match is weak. Clone size appears in some rows only: once, few, many, or a class for an expanded clone.

V	D	J	size	CDR3	DNA
TRBV27	NA	TRBJ1-5	NA	CASSPEGPRGRYSNQPQHF	TGTGCCAGCAGCCCTGAGGGACCCCGTGGGCGGTATAGCAATCAGCCCCAGCATTTT
TRBV25-1	TRBD1	TRBJ2-2	NA	CASQGTGGTGELFF	TGTGCCAGCCAGGGGACAGGGGGTACCGGGGAGCTGTTTTTT
TRBV7-3	NA	TRBJ1-2	NA	CASSLSQGAGYTF	TGTGCCAGCAGCTTGTCACAGGGAGCCGGCTACACCTTC
TRBV7-2	NA	TRBJ2-7	NA	CASSLGGVSPYEQYF	TGTGCCAGCAGCTTAGGAGGGGTCAGCCCCTACGAGCAGTACTTC
TRBV2	NA	TRBJ1-2	NA	CASSETRTGPMHGYTF	TGTGCCAGCAGTGAAACCCGAACGGGGCCAATGCATGGCTACACCTTC
TRBV7-2	TRBD2	TRBJ2-3	NA	CASSLEAGGITDTQYF	TGTGCCAGCAGCTTAGAAGCGGGGGGGATCACAGATACGCAGTATTTT
TRBV24-1	NA	TRBJ2-7	NA	CATSDFGRNEQYF	TGTGCCACCAGTGATTTCGGGCGGAACGAGCAGTACTTC
TRBV21-1	NA	TRBJ1-2	NA	CASRHLPGHRNYGYTF	TGTGCCAGCAGACACCTCCCGGGACACCGTAACTATGGCTACACCTTC
TRBV4-2	NA	TRBJ2-3	once	CASSQEHRRDTQYF	TGTGCCAGCAGCCAAGAGCACCGGCGAGATACGCAGTATTTT
TRBV7-9	NA	TRBJ2-1	NA	CASSPSNNEQFF	TGTGCCAGCAGCCCCTCTAACAATGAGCAGTTCTTC
TRBV4-1	NA	TRBJ1-2	once	CASSPTGTAGYTF	TGCGCCAGCAGCCCAACCGGGACGGCTGGCTACACCTTC
TRBV7-2	NA	TRBJ2-2	NA	CASSPTDTYTGELFF	TGTGCCAGCAGCCCGACGGACACCTACACCGGGGAGCTGTTTTTT
TRBV6-2/TRBV6-3	NA	TRBJ1-5	NA	CASSYSGVGQPQHF	TGTGCCAGCAGTTACTCGGGGGTAGGGCAGCCCCAGCATTTT
TRBV7-2	NA	TRBJ2-4	NA	CASSSITGAKNIQYF	TGTGCCAGCAGCTCAATTACAGGGGCCAAAAACATTCAGTACTTC
TRBV28	TRBD2	TRBJ2-7	once	CASSSGTTVTRQYF	TGTGCCAGCAGCTCAGGGACTACCGTTACGAGGCAGTACTTC
TRBV7-6	TRBD1	TRBJ2-1	NA	CASSLAPGQGAYNEQFF	TGTGCCAGCAGCTTAGCGCCGGGACAGGGCGCCTACAATGAGCAGTTCTTC
TRBV2	TRBD1	TRBJ1-5	NA	CASRDDRVGNQPQHF	TGTGCCAGCAGGGATGACAGGGTGGGCAATCAGCCCCAGCATTTT
TRBV24-1	NA	TRBJ2-3	NA	CATGGGVSTDTQYF	TGTGCCACCGGGGGCGGGGTTTCGACAGATACGCAGTATTTT
TRBV2	NA	TRBJ1-1	NA	CASSESGLIIGDTEAFF	TGTGCCAGCAGTGAATCTGGACTCATAATCGGGGACACTGAAGCTTTCTTT
TRBV27	NA	TRBJ1-3	NA	CASSLGGPGNTIYF	TGTGCCAGCAGTTTGGGGGGGCCTGGAAACACCATATATTTT
TRBV19	TRBD1	TRBJ2-3	NA	CASKAGGADTQYF	TGTGCCAGTAAGGCAGGGGGCGCAGATACGCAGTATTTT
TRBV5-6	TRBD1	TRBJ2-2	NA	CASSEGQGAINTGELFF	TGTGCCAGCAGCGAGGGACAGGGGGCAATAAACACCGGGGAGCTGTTTTTT
TRBV19	NA	TRBJ1-4	NA	CASSIDVKGGEKLFF	TGTGCCAGTAGTATAGATGTAAAGGGTGGAGAAAAACTGTTTTTT
TRBV4-1	TRBD2	TRBJ2-1	NA	CASSPAGGYGNEQFF	TGCGCCAGCAGCCCAGCGGGGGGCTACGGCAATGAGCAGTTCTTC
TRBV12-3/TRBV12-4	NA	TRBJ1-5	NA	CASSLRDTQPQHF	TGTGCCAGCAGTTTGCGGGATACTCAGCCCCAGCATTTT
TRBV9	TRBD1	TRBJ2-3	NA	CASSTRQGAQPLDTQYF	TGTGCCAGCAGCACAAGACAGGGGGCCCAGCCCCTGGATACGCAGTATTTT
TRBV19	NA	TRBJ1-1	NA	CASSLTGHGAEAFF	TGTGCCAGTAGCCTAACGGGCCACGGTGCTGAAGCTTTCTTT
TRBV10-2	NA	TRBJ2-7	NA	CASTPTPGSEQYF	TGCGCCAGCACCCCGACACCCGGGAGCGAGCAGTACTTC
TRBV6-5	TRBD1	TRBJ1-1	once	CASRGTGMNTEAFF	TGTGCCAGCAGAGGGACAGGGATGAACACTGAAGCTTTCTTT
TRBV5-3	TRBD2	TRBJ2-2	NA	CARSSPGGSEVTGELFF	TGTGCCAGAAGCTCACCGGGGGGGTCGGAGGTCACCGGGGAGCTGTTTTTT
TRBV19	NA	TRBJ2-5	NA	CASSPASGGGWGETQYF	TGTGCCAGTAGTCCGGCTAGCGGCGGGGGCTGGGGCGAGACCCAGTACTTC
TRBV9	TRBD1	TRBJ1-2	NA	CASSVVLTGGDGYTF	TGTGCCAGCAGCGTAGTTCTAACAGGGGGCGACGGCTACACCTTC
TRBV5-1	NA	TRBJ2-1	NA	CASSLGASSYNEQFF	TGCGCCAGCAGCTTGGGGGCTAGCTCTTACAATGAGCAGTTCTTC
TRBV7-9	TRBD2	TRBJ2-5	NA	CASSYGGQETQYF	TGTGCCAGCAGCTACGGGGGGCAAGAGACCCAGTACTTC
TRBV7-2	TRBD1	TRBJ2-1	NA	CASSLVGQGAHNEQFF	TGTGCCAGCAGCTTAGTCGGACAGGGGGCCCACAATGAGCAGTTCTTC
TRBV6-1	NA	TRBJ1-6	NA	CASSERAYNSPLHF	TGTGCCAGCAGTGAAAGGGCCTATAATTCACCCCTCCACTTT
TRBV7-6	NA	TRBJ2-1	NA	CASSLGGGGEQFF	TGTGCCAGCAGCTTAGGTGGGGGAGGTGAGCAGTTCTTC
TRBV27	TRBD2	TRBJ2-1	NA	CASSLLAGAGNEQFF	TGTGCCAGCAGCCTCTTAGCGGGAGCGGGGAATGAGCAGTTCTTC
TRBV24-1	NA	TRBJ2-5	NA	CATSDFIGFKTQYF	TGTGCCACCAGTGATTTTATAGGATTTAAGACCCAGTACTTC
TRBV28	NA	TRBJ1-5	once	CASTRRAGTSNQPQHF	TGTGCCAGTACACGGAGGGCAGGGACCAGCAATCAGCCCCAGCATTTT
TRBV9	TRBD1	TRBJ1-1	NA	CASSVATGGMNTEAFF	TGTGCCAGCAGCGTAGCGACAGGGGGCATGAACACTGAAGCTTTCTTT
TRBV19	NA	TRBJ1-5	NA	CASRNNRGPQGNQPQHF	TGTGCCAGTAGGAACAATAGGGGTCCGCAGGGGAATCAGCCCCAGCATTTT
TRBV18	TRBD2	TRBJ2-1	NA	CASSPGGSGRRYNEQFF	TGTGCCAGCTCACCGGGGGGAAGCGGGAGGCGCTACAATGAGCAGTTCTTC